The clone carrying this TCR beta chain was counted once. These data belong to a study of shared clonotypes between healthy human individuals. Trimming stripped 7 bases from V and 3 bases from J, with 12 bases between. The CDR3 is 13 amino acids. The V gene's germline CDR1 is LNHDA and CDR2 SQIVND (reference sequence). CD45RO-negative, CCR7-selected cells formed the naive CD8 fraction, which excluded terminally differentiated effector memory CD45RA+ cells. Investigators spread the genomic DNA of each subset evenly over several immunoSEQ plates. TCRdb's copy holds only in-frame clones and misses some; the assay was immunoSEQ multiplex PCR. The data show approximately 1.9 million clones, over 85% seen once.

The chain couples TRBV19 to TRBJ2-5; TRBD1 might be the D (5 bases). The TCR was taken from a man aged 18 to 29 in good health. Some clones in this sample may be carry-over from other donors' samples. The sequenced sample was naive CD8+ T cells from PBMCs. The CDR3 loop reads CASKGQGEETQYF. The CDR3 DNA reads TGTGCCAGTAAAGGGCAGGGCGAAGAGACCCAGTACTTC.